One and the same sample provided the 11 T cell receptor beta chains below, sequenced in a study of radiation and T cells in renal cell carcinoma. Described time point: baseline pretreatment blood. The treatment here: 15 Gy SBRT to primary tumor, nephrectomy 4 weeks later. Assay: immunoSEQ multiplex PCR; the TCRdb copy retains only in-frame clones and omits some. The sample contains approximately 90,000 clones, 65% to 90% of which appear only once. The sample was blood, taken from a patient whose treatment included radiotherapy and nephrectomy. The receptors stem from a man aged 50 to 59 with renal cell carcinoma.

This chain joins TRBV5-1 and TRBJ2-5, with 10 bases matching TRBD2. V was clipped by 4 bases and J by 1 base; unmatched bases: 13. The CDR3 length is 18 residues. Germline CDR1 is SGHRS and CDR2 is YFSETQ. The CDR3 bases are TGCGCCAGCAGCCTCGGGAGAGCGGGAGGGCCCCCCCAAGAGACCCAGTACTTC. Its protein product is CASSLGRAGGPPQETQYF.

This clone has a single count. V and J are TRBV5-4 and TRBJ2-1; D could derive from TRBD1 or TRBD2 (5 bases each). The CDR3 has 13 amino acids. Trimming removed 4 bases at V and 8 bases at J, with 13 bases between. The germline CDR1 and CDR2 sequences are SGHNT and YYREEE (reference sequence). CDR3 DNA sequence: TGTGCCAGCAGCAGACAGACTACGGATGAGCAGTTCTTC. Translation gives CASSRQTTDEQFF.

The chain couples TRBV7-2 to TRBJ2-7; D is uncertain. The CDR3 sequence is 14 residues long. Trimming cost V 1 base and J 4 bases, with 11 bases left between them. CDR1 is SGHTA, CDR2 FQGNSA, per germline. The CDR3 protein is CASSLEPNMYEQYF. The CDR3 bases are TGTGCCAGCAGCTTAGAACCCAATATGTACGAGCAGTACTTC.

The chain combines TRBV4-2 with TRBJ1-4; 8 nucleotides align to TRBD1. Germline V CDR1 and CDR2: LGHNA, YNFKEQ. The CDR3 is 16 amino acids. With 1 base clipped from V and 2 bases from J, the junction kept 3 bases outside the gene matches. The CDR3 DNA reads as TGTGCCAGCAGCCAAGCACAGGGGGGGACTAATGAAAAACTGTTTTTT. Translating it yields CASSQAQGGTNEKLFF.

The V call is TRBV5-1, the J call TRBJ2-3; TRBD1 matches at 9 bases. This CDR3 region has 16 residues. V shed 4 bases and J 1 base; nucleotides not matched to a gene: 7. Germline V CDR1 and CDR2: SGHRS, YFSETQ. The CDR3 protein is CASSLSTGGGTDTQYF. The CDR3 coding sequence is TGCGCCAGCAGCCTGAGCACAGGGGGCGGCACAGATACGCAGTATTTT.

CDR3: CASSGSSQETQYF. The CDR3 nucleotides are TGCGCCAGCAGCGGGTCGTCCCAAGAGACCCAGTACTTC. The gene calls are TRBV5-1 and TRBJ2-5; no clear D gene. The germline gives CDR1 SGHRS, CDR2 YFSETQ. The CDR3 has 13 amino acids. V was pared by 4 bases and J by 1 base, with 8 bases between.

The CDR3 spells CASSLGGSTEAFF. The DNA of the CDR3 is TGTGCCAGTTCTTTAGGGGGGAGCACTGAAGCTTTCTTT. The gene calls are TRBV25-1 and TRBJ1-1; D might be TRBD1 (6 bases). The CDR3 is 13 amino acids. Looked up from germline, CDR1 is MGHDK and CDR2 is SYGVNS. V was clipped by 9 bases and J by 4 bases, with 15 bases between them. Full variable domain (outside the CDR3, taken from reference TRBV25-1 and TRBJ1-1): EADIYQTPRYLVIGTGKKITLECSQTMGHDKMYWYQQDPGMELHLIHYSYGVNSTEKGDLSSESTVSRIRTEHFPLTLESARPSHTSQYLCASSLGGSTEAFFGQGTRLTVV.

This chain uses TRBV20-1 with TRBJ2-1; D is possibly TRBD2 (5 bases). CDR1 and CDR2 (germline): DFQATT, SNEGSKA (reference sequence). The CDR3 contains 11 residues. V was pared by 6 bases and J by 4 bases, with 7 bases between. In DNA, the CDR3 is TGCAGTGCGGAGCGGTACAATGAGCAGTTCTTC. Translated: CSAERYNEQFF.

The CDR3 region has the DNA TGTGCCAGCAGCCTCCGACAGGCGAACACCGGGGAGCTGTTTTTT. This gives the protein CASSLRQANTGELFF. This rearrangement joins TRBV7-8 to TRBJ2-2, with a tentative D call TRBD1 (6 bases). This CDR3 has 15 amino acids. CDR1 and CDR2 (germline): SGHVS, FQNEAQ. Trimming took 5 bases from V and 0 from J, leaving 10 bases between them.

This clone was seen more than once but under ten times. The chain couples TRBV2 to TRBJ1-2, with a tentative D call TRBD1 (5 bases). V dropped 6 bases and J dropped 6 bases, with 17 bases sitting between them. The CDR3 spans 14 residues. Germline lookup yields CDR1 SNHLY and CDR2 FYNNEI. The CDR3 DNA reads TGTGCCAGCAGCGCCCTGACAGCGAGGAATGGCTACACCTTC. Protein: CASSALTARNGYTF. Together with reference TRBV2 and TRBJ1-2, the CDR3 gives the full variable domain: EPEVTQTPSHQVTQMGQEVILRCVPISNHLYFYWYRQILGQKVEFLVSFYNNEISEKSEIFDDQFSVERPDGSNFTLKIRSTKLEDSAMYFCASSALTARNGYTFGSGTRLTVV.

V and J are TRBV28 and TRBJ2-7; 10 nucleotides match TRBD1. Germline V gene lookup returns CDR1 MDHEN and CDR2 SYDVKM. Germline trimming cut 3 bases from V and 3 bases from J; bases unmatched to any gene: 8. The CDR3 consists of 16 residues. CDR3 sequence (DNA): TGTGCCAGCAGTTTGGGGACAGGGGAACGAATCTACGAGCAGTACTTC. Its protein is CASSLGTGERIYEQYF.